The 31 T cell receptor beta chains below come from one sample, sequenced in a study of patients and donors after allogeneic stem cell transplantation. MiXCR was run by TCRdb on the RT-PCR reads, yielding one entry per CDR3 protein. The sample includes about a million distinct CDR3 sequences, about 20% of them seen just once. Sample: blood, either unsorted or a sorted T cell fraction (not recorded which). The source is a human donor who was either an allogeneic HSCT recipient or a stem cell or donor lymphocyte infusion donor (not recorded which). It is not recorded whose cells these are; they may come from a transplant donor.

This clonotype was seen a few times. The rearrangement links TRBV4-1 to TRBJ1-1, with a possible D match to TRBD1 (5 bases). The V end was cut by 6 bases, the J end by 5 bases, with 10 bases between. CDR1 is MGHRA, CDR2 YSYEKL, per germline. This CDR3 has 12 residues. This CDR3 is CASRHRGTEAFF. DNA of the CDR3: TGCGCCAGCAGACACCGGGGGACTGAAGCTTTCTTT.

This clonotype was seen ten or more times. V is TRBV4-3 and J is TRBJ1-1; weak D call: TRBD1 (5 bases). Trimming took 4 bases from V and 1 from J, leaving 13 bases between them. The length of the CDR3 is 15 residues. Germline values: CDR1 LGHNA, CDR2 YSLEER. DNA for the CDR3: TGCGCCAGCAGCCTTTCCGGGGCGACGAACACTGAAGCTTTCTTT. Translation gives CASSLSGATNTEAFF.

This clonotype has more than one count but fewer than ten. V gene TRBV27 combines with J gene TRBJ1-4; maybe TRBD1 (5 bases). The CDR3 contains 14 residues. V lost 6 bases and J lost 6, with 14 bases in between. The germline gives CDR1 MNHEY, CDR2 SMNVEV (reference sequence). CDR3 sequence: CASSLLGPDEKLFF. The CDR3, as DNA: TGTGCCAGCAGCCTTTTGGGGCCGGATGAAAAACTGTTTTTT. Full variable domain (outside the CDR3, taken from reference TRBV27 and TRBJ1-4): EAQVTQNPRYLITVTGKKLTVTCSQNMNHEYMSWYRQDPGLGLRQIYYSMNVEVTDKGDVPEGYKVSRKEKRNFPLILESPSPNQTSLYFCASSLLGPDEKLFFGSGTQLSVL.

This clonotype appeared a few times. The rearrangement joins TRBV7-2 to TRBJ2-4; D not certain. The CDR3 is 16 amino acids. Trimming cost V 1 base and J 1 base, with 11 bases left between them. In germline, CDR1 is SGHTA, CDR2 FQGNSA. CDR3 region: CASSLGVDKAKNIQYF. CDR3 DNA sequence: TGTGCCAGCAGCTTAGGGGTTGACAAGGCCAAAAACATTCAGTACTTC. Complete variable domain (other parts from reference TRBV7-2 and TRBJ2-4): GAGVSQSPSNKVTEKGKDVELRCDPISGHTALYWYRQSLGQGLEFLIYFQGNSAPDKSGLPSDRFSAERTGGSVSTLTIQRTQQEDSAVYLCASSLGVDKAKNIQYFGAGTRLSVL.

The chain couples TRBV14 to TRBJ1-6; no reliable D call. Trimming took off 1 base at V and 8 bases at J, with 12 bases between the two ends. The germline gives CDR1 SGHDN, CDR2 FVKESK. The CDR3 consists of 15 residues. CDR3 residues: CASSQVLNGDSPLHF. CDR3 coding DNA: TGTGCCAGCAGCCAAGTATTAAACGGGGATTCACCCCTCCACTTT.

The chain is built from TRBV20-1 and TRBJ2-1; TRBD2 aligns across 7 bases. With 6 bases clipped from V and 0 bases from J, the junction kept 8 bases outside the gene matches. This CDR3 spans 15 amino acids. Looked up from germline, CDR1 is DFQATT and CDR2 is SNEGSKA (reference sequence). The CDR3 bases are TGCAGTGCCACCCCCTCTAGCGGCTCCTACAATGAGCAGTTCTTC. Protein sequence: CSATPSSGSYNEQFF.

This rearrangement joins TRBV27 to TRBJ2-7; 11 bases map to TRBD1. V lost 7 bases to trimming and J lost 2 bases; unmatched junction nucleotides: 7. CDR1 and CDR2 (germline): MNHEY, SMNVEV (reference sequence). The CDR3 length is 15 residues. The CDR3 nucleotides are TGTGCCAGCAACCCCGGGACAGGGGGGCCCTACGAGCAGTACTTC. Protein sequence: CASNPGTGGPYEQYF.

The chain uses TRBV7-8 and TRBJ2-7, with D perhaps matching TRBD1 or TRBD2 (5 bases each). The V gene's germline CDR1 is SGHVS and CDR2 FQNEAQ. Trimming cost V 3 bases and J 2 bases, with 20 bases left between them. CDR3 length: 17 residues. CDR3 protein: CASSFRWDEDSPYEQYF. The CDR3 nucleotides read TGTGCCAGCAGCTTTAGGTGGGACGAGGACTCACCCTACGAGCAGTACTTC.

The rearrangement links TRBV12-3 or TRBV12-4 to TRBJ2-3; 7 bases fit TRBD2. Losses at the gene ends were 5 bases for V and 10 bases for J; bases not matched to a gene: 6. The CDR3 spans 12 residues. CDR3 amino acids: CASSTGRGAQYF. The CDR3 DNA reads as TGTGCCAGCAGTACCGGACGGGGGGCGCAGTATTTT.

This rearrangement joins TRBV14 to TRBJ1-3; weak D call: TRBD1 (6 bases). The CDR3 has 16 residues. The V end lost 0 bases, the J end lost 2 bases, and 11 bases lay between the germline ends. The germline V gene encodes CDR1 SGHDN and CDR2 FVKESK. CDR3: CASSQDIYRAGNTIYF. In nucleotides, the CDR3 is TGTGCCAGCAGCCAAGACATTTACAGGGCTGGAAACACCATATATTTT. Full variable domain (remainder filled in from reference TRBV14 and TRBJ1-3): EAGVTQFPSHSVIEKGQTVTLRCDPISGHDNLYWYRRVMGKEIKFLLHFVKESKQDESGMPNNRFLAERTGGTYSTLKVQPAELEDSGVYFCASSQDIYRAGNTIYFGEGSWLTVV.

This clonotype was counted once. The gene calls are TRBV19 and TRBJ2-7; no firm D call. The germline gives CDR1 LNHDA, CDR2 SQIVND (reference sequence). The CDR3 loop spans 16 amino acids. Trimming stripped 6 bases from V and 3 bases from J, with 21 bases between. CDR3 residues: CASSRRHEMISYEQYF. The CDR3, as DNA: TGTGCCAGTAGCCGTCGACACGAAATGATTAGCTACGAGCAGTACTTC.

The DNA of the CDR3 is TGTGCCAGCAGCTTAGAGGGACAGGCTAGGGAGACCCAGTACTTC. Its translation is CASSLEGQARETQYF. V gene TRBV7-2 combines with J gene TRBJ2-5, with 8 positions matching TRBD1. The V gene's germline CDR1 is SGHTA and CDR2 FQGNSA. CDR3 length equals 15 residues. V lost 1 base, J lost 5 bases, and 6 bases stayed unmatched.

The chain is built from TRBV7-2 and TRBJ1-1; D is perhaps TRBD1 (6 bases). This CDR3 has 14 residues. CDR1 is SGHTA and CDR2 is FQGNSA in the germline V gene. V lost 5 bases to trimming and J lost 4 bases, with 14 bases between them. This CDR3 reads CASSKGGGGTEAFF. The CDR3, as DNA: TGTGCCAGCAGCAAAGGGGGAGGGGGCACTGAAGCTTTCTTT. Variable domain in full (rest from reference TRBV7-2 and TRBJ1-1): GAGVSQSPSNKVTEKGKDVELRCDPISGHTALYWYRQSLGQGLEFLIYFQGNSAPDKSGLPSDRFSAERTGGSVSTLTIQRTQQEDSAVYLCASSKGGGGTEAFFGQGTRLTVV.

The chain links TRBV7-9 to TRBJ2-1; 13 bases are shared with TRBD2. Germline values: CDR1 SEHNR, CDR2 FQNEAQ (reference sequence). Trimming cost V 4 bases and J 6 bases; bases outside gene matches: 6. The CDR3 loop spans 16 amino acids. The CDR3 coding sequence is TGTGCCAGCAGCTCACCGGGACTAGCGGGACTCAATGAGCAGTTCTTC. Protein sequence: CASSSPGLAGLNEQFF.

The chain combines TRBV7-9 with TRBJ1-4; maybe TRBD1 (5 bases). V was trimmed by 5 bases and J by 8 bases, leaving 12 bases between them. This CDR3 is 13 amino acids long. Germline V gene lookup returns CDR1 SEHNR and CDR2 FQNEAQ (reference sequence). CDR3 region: CASSPRKGEKLFF. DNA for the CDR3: TGTGCCAGCAGCCCTAGGAAGGGGGAAAAACTGTTTTTT. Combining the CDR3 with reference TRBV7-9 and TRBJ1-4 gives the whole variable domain DTGVSQNPRHKITKRGQNVTFRCDPISEHNRLYWYRQTLGQGPEFLTYFQNEAQLEKSRLLSDRFSAERPKGSFSTLEIQRTEQGDSAMYLCASSPRKGEKLFFGSGTQLSVL.

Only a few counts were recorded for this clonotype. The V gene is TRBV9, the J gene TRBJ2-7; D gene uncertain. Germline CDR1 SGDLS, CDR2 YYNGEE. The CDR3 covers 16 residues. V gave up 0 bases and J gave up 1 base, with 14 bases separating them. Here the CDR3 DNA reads TGTGCCAGCAGCGTAGGTCCGTCCGCCGGATCCTACGAGCAGTACTTC. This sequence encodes CASSVGPSAGSYEQYF.

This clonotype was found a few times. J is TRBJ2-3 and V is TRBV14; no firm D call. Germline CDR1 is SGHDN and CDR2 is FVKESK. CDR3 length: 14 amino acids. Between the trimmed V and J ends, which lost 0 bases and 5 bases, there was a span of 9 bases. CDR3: CASSQDRELDTQYF. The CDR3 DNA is TGTGCCAGCAGCCAAGATCGAGAATTAGATACGCAGTATTTT.

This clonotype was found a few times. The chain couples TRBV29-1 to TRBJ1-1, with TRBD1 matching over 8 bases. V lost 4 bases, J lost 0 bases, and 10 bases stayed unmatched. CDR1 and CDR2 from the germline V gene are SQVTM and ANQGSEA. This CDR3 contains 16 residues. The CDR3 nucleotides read TGCAGCGTTGGGTACGGGACAGGCTCTATGAACACTGAAGCTTTCTTT. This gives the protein CSVGYGTGSMNTEAFF.

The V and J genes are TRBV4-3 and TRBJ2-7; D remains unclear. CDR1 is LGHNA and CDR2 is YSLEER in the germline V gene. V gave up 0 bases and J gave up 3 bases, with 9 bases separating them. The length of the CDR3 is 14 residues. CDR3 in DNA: TGCGCCAGCAGCCAAGATACGGGCGGCTACGAGCAGTACTTC. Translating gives CASSQDTGGYEQYF.

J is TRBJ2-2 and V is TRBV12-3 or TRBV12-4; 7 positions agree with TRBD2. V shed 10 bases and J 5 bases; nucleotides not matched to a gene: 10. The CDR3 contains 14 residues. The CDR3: CATAPFGGTGELFF. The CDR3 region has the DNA TGTGCCACCGCCCCGTTCGGGGGGACCGGGGAGCTGTTTTTT.

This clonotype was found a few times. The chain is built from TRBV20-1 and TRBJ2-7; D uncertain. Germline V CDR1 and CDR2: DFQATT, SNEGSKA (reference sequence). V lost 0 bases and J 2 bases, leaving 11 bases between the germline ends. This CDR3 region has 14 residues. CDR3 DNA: TGCAGTGCTAGAGATCGTAGTAGTACCTACGAGCAGTACTTC. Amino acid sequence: CSARDRSSTYEQYF.

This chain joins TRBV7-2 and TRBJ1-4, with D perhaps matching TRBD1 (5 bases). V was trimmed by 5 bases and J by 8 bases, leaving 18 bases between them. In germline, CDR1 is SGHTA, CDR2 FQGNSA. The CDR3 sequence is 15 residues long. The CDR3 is CASSPRGGEGEKLFF. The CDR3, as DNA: TGTGCCAGCAGCCCCCGGGGGGGGGAGGGCGAAAAACTGTTTTTT.

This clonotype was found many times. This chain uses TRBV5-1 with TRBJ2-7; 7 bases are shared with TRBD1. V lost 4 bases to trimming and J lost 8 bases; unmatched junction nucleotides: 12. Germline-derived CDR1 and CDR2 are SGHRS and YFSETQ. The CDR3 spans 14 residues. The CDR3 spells CASSPGQEFSQQYF. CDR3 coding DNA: TGCGCCAGCAGCCCCGGACAGGAGTTCTCCCAGCAGTACTTC. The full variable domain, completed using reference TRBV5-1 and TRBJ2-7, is KAGVTQTPRYLIKTRGQQVTLSCSPISGHRSVSWYQQTPGQGLQFLFEYFSETQRNKGNFPGRFSGRQFSNSRSEMNVSTLELGDSALYLCASSPGQEFSQQYFGPGTRLTVT.

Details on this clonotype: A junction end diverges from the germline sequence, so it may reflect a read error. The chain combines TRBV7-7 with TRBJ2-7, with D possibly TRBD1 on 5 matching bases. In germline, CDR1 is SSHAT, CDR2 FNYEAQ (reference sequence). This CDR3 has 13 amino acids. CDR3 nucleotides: TGTGCTAGCAGCTTGGGGCAGAAGAGCGAGCAGTACTTC. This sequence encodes CASSLGQKSEQYF.

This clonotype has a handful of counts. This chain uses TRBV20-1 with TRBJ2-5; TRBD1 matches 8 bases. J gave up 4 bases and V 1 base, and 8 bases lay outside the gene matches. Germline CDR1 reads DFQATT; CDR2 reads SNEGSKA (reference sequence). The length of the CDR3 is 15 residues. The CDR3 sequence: CSARGGQGGVETQYF. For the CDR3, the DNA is TGCAGTGCTAGAGGAGGACAGGGAGGCGTAGAGACCCAGTACTTC.

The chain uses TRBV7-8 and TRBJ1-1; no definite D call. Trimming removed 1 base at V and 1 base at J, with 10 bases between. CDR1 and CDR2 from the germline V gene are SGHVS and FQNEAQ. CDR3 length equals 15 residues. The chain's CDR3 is CASSLGRPGNTEAFF. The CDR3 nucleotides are TGTGCCAGCAGCTTAGGGAGGCCGGGGAACACTGAAGCTTTCTTT.

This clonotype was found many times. The CDR3 loop is CSARDEGRSTDTQYF. The DNA of the CDR3 is TGCAGTGCTAGAGATGAGGGCCGGAGCACAGATACGCAGTATTTT. The chain carries TRBV20-1 and TRBJ2-3, with a tentative D call TRBD2 (5 bases). Trimming removed 0 bases from V and 0 bases from J, with 10 bases in between. The CDR3 length is 15 residues. CDR1 is DFQATT and CDR2 is SNEGSKA in the germline V gene (reference sequence).

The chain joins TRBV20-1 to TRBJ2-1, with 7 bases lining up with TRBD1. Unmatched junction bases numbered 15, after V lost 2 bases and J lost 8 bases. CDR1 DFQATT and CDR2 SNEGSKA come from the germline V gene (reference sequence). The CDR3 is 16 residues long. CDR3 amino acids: CSARPSYKGAVDEQFF. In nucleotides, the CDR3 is TGCAGTGCTAGACCCTCTTATAAGGGGGCGGTCGATGAGCAGTTCTTC.

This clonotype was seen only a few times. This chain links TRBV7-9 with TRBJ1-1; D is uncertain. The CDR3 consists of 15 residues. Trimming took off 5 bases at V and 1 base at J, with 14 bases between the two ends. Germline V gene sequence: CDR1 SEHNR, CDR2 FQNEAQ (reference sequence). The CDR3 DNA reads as TGTGCCAGCAGCCCCAAGGCTTGGGGGAACACTGAAGCTTTCTTT. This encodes CASSPKAWGNTEAFF.

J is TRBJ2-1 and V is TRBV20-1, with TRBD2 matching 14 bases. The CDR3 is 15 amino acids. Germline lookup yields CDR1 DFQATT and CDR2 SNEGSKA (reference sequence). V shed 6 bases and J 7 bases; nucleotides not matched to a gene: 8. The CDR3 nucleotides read TGCAGTGCGGTCCGACTAGCGGGAGGGCCAAATGAGCAGTTCTTC. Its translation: CSAVRLAGGPNEQFF.

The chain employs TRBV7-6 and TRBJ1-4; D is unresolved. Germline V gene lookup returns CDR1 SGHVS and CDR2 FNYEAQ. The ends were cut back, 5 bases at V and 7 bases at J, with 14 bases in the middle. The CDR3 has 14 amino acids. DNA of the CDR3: TGTGCCAGCAGCCCTCACTTGCAGAGTGAAAAACTGTTTTTT. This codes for CASSPHLQSEKLFF.